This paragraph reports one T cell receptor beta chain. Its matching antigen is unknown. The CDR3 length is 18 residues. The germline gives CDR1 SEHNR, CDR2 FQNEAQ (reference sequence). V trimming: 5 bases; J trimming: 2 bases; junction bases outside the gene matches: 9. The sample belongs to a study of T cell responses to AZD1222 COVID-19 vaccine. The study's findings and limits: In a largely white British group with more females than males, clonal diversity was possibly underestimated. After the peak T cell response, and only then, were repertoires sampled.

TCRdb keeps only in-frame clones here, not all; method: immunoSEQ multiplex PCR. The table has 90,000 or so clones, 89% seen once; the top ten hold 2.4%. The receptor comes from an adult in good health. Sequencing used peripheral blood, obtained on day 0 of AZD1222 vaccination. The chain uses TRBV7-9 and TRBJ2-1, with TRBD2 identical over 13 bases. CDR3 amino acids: CASSPRTSGSLTYNEQFF. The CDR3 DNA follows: TGTGCCAGCAGCCCACGGACTAGCGGGAGCTTGACCTACAATGAGCAGTTCTTC.